These T cell receptor beta chains were read from a single sample in a study of graft-versus-host responses after intestinal transplantation. Their antigen targets remain unknown. Clones were read by immunoSEQ multiplex PCR, and TCRdb kept only the in-frame ones, dropping some. The sample records about 86,000 clones, around 86% being singletons. Sequencing used unstimulated CD8+ T cells sorted from spleen or lymph node cells, obtained before intestinal transplant. Every receptor here comes from a human donor who received an intestinal transplant. The CDR3 runs from the conserved cysteine through the conserved F or W. The order of the fields is clone size, J gene, D gene, V gene, CDR3 DNA, CDR3 protein. D genes are given only for firm matches. Size is omitted from some rows. Given values are once, few, many or a class for expanded clones.

. | TRBJ2-1 | . | TRBV7-9 | TGTGCCAGCAGCTTATTCCCCATCACAGGTTATGGGATTCATGAGCAGTTCTTC | CASSLFPITGYGIHEQFF
. | TRBJ2-7 | . | TRBV5-5 | TGTGCCAGCCAGGCGGTCTCCTACGAGCAGTACTTC | CASQAVSYEQYF
. | TRBJ2-5 | TRBD2 | TRBV6-5 | TGTGCCAGCAGTTACGGACTAGCGGGGGGCGAGACCCAGTACTTC | CASSYGLAGGETQYF
once | TRBJ2-7 | . | TRBV28 | TGTGCCAGCAGTCCACGGACAGACGAGCAGTACTTC | CASSPRTDEQYF
. | TRBJ1-6 | TRBD1 | TRBV11-2 | TGTGCCAGCAGCCTTCCGGGACAGGGGGTAAATTCACCCCTCCACTTT | CASSLPGQGVNSPLHF
. | TRBJ1-5 | TRBD1 | TRBV6-1 | TGTGCCAGCAGTGAAGAGGGCAGGGGGGATCAGCCCCAGCATTTT | CASSEEGRGDQPQHF
. | TRBJ1-2 | . | TRBV5-1 | TGCGCCAGCAGCTATGGTGGTGGCTACACCTTC | CASSYGGGYTF
. | TRBJ2-5 | . | TRBV4-1 | TGCGCCAGCAGCCAAGATCCCTCCCTTCAAGAGACCCAGTACTTC | CASSQDPSLQETQYF
once | TRBJ1-4 | . | TRBV18 | TGTGCCAGCTCACCCTACAAATCAACTAATGAAAAACTGTTTTTT | CASSPYKSTNEKLFF
. | TRBJ2-7 | TRBD1 | TRBV2 | TGTGCCAGTTCTAACACAGGGGCACCCTACGAGCAGTACTTC | CASSNTGAPYEQYF
few | TRBJ2-1 | TRBD2 | TRBV7-3 | TGTGCCAGCAGCTTAGCGGGAGGCAATGAGCAGTTCTTC | CASSLAGGNEQFF
. | TRBJ2-5 | . | TRBV13 | TGTGCCAGCAGCGCCCGCGACAGCCAAGAGACCCAGTACTTC | CASSARDSQETQYF
. | TRBJ2-7 | . | TRBV19 | TGTGCCAGTAGTAATCCAAGGGACACAATCTACGAGCAGTACTTC | CASSNPRDTIYEQYF
. | TRBJ1-2 | . | TRBV4-2 | TGTGCCAGCAGCCAACCCGACAGGATGCCTGCGGAGAGGTATGGCTACACCTTC | CASSQPDRMPAERYGYTF
. | TRBJ1-6 | TRBD1 | TRBV6-6 | TGTGCCAGCGGGCTCAGGGGGCAATCACCCCTCCACTTT | CASGLRGQSPLHF
. | TRBJ2-5 | TRBD2 | TRBV5-1 | TGCGCCAGCAGCGTTGGGACTAGCGGGACAGAGACCCAGTACTTC | CASSVGTSGTETQYF
. | TRBJ2-5 | . | TRBV7-6 | TGTGCCAGCAGCCCCAGAGGGGGGGGGTTTGAAGAGACCCAGTACTTC | CASSPRGGGFEETQYF
. | TRBJ1-5 | . | TRBV21-1 | TGTGCTGACATAAACCCGAGGGGGAGCAATCAGCCCCAGCATTTT | CADINPRGSNQPQHF
. | TRBJ2-7 | . | TRBV29-1 | TGCAGCGTTAGGCCTGTGGACTCCTACGAGCAGTACTTC | CSVRPVDSYEQYF
. | TRBJ2-4 | . | TRBV6-5 | TGTGCCAGCAGTTACTCGGGCAGCGCCAAAAACATTCAGTACTTC | CASSYSGSAKNIQYF
. | TRBJ2-7 | . | TRBV19 | TGTGCCAGTAGTATAGATGGGAGTCCCTCCTACGAGCAGTACTTC | CASSIDGSPSYEQYF
. | TRBJ2-7 | . | TRBV9 | TGTGCCAGCAGCGTAGACACTGGGGGACCCTACGAGCAGTACTTC | CASSVDTGGPYEQYF
. | TRBJ2-5 | . | TRBV6-4 | TGTGCCAGCACTGATAAGGGCGCTGGTTTTCGAGAGACCCAGTACTTC | CASTDKGAGFRETQYF
. | TRBJ1-4 | . | TRBV27 | TGTGCCAGCAGTTTATCCTGGACAGATGATGAAAAACTGTTTTTT | CASSLSWTDDEKLFF
. | TRBJ2-5 | . | TRBV18 | TGTGCCAGCTCACCAGGGGCCCAAGAGACCCAGTACTTC | CASSPGAQETQYF
. | TRBJ2-1 | TRBD2 | TRBV10-3 | TGTGCCAGCCTCAAAGGGACTAGCGCTTACAATGAGCAGTTCTTC | CASLKGTSAYNEQFF
. | TRBJ2-3 | TRBD2 | TRBV9 | TGTGCCAGCAGCAGAGAGGGCGGGAGTTACCACACAGATACGCAGTATTTT | CASSREGGSYHTDTQYF